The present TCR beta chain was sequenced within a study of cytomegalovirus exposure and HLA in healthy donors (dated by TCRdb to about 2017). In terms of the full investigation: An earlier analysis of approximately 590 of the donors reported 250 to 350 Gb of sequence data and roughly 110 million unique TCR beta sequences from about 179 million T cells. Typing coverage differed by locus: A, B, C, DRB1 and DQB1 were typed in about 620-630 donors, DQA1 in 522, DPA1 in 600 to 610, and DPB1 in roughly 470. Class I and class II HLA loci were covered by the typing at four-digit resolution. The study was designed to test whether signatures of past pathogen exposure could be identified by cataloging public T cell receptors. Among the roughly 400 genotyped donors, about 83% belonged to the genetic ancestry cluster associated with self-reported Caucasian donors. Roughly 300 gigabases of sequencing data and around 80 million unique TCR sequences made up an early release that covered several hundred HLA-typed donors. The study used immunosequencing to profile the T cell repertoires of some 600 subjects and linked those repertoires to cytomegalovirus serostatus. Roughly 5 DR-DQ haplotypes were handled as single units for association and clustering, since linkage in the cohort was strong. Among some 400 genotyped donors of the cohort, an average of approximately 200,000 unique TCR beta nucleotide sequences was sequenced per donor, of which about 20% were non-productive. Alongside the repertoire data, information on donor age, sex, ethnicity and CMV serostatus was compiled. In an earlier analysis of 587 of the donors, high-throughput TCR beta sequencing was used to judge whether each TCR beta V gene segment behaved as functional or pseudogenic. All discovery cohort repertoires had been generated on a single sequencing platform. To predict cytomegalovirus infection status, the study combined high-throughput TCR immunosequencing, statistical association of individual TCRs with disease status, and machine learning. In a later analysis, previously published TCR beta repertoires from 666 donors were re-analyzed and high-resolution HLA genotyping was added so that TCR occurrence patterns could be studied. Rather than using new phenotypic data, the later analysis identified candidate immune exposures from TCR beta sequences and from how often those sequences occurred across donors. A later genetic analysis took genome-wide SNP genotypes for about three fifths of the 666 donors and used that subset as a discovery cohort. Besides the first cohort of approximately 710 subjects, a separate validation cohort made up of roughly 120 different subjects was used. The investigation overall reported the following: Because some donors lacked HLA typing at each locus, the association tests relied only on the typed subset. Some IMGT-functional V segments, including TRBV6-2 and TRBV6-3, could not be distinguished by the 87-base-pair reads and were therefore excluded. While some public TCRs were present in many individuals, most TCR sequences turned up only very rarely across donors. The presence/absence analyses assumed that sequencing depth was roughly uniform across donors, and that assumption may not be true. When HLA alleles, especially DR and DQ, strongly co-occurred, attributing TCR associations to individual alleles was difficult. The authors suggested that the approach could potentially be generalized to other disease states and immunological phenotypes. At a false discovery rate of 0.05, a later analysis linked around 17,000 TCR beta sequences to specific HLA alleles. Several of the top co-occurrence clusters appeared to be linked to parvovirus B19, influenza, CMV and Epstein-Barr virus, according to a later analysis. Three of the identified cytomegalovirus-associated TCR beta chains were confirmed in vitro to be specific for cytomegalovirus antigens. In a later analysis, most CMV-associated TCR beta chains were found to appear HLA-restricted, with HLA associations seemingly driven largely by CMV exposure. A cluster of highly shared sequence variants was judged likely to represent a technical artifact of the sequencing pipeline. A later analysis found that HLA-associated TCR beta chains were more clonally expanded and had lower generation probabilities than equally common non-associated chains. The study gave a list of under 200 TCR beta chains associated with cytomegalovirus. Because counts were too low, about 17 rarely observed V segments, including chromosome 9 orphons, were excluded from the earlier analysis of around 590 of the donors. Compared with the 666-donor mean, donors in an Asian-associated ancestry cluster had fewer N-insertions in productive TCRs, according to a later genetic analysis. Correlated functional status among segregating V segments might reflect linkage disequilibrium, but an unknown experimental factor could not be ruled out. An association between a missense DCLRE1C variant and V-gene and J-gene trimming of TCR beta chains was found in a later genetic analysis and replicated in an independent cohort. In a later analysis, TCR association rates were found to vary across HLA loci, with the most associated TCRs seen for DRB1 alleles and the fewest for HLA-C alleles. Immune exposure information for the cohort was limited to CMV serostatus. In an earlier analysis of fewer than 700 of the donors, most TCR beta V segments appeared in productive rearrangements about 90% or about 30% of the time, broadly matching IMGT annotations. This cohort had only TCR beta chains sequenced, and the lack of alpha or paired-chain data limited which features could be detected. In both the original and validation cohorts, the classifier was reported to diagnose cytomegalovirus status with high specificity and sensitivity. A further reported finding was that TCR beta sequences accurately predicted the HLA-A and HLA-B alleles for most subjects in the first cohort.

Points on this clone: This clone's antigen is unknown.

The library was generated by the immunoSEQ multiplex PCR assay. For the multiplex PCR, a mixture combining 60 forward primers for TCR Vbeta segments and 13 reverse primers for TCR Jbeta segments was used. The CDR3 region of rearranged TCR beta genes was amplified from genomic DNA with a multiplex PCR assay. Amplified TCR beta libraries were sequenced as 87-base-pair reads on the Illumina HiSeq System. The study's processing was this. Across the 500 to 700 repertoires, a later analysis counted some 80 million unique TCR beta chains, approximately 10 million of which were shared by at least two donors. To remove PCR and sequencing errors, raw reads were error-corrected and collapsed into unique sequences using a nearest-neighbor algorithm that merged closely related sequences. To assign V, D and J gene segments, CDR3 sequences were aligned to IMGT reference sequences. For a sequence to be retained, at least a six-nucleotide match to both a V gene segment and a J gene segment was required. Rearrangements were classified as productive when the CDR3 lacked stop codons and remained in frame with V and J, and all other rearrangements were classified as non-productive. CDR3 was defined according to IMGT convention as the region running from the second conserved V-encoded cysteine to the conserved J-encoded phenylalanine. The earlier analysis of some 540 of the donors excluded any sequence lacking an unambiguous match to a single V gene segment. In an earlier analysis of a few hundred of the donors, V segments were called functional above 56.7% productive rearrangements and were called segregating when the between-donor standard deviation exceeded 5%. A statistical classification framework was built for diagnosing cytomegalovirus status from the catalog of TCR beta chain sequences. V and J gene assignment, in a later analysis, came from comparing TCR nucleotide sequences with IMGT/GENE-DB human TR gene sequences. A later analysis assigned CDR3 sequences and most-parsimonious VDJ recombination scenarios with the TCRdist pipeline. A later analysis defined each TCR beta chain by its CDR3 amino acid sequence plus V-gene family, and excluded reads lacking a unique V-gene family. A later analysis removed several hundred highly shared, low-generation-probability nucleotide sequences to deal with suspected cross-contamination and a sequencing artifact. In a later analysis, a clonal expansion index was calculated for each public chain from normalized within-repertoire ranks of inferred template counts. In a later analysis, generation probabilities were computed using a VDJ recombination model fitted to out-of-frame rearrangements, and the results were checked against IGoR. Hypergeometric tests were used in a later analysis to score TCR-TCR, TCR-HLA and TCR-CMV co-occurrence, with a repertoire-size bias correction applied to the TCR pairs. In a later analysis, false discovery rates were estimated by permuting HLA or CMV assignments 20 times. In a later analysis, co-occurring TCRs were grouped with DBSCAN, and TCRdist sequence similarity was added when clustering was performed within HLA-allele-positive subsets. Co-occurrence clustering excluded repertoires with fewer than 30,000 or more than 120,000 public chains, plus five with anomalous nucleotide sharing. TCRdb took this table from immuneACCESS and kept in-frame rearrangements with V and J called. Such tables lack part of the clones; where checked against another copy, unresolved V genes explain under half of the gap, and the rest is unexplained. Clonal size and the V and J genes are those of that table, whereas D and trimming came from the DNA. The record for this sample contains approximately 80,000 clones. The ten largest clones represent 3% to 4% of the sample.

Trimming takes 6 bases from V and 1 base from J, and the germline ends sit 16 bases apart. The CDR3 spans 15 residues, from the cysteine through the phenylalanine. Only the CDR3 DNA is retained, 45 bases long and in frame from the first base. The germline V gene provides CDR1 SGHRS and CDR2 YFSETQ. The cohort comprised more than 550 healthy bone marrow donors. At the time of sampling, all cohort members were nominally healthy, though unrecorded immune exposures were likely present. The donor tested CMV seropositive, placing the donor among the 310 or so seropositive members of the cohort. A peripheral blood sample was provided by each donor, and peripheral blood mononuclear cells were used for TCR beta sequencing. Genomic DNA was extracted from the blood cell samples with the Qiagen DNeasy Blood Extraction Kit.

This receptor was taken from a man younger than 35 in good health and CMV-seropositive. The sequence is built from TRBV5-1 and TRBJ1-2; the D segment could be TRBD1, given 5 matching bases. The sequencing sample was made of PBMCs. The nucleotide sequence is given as TGCGCCAGCATTATTTCATCGACAGTTAACTATGGCTACACCTTC. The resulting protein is CASIISSTVNYGYTF.